The next 20 T cell receptor beta chains were all read from a single sample in a study of control samples from healthy donors and cancer patients. Sequenced by immunoSEQ multiplex PCR; TCRdb stores in-frame clones only, minus some. The sample contains roughly 400,000 clones, 75% to 95% of which appear only once. Sequencing was performed on PBMCs. The receptors come from a man aged 35 to 55 with head and neck cancer.

This chain uses TRBV6-1 with TRBJ2-2; D tentatively reads TRBD1 or TRBD2 (5 bases each). Between the trimmed V and J ends, which lost 3 bases and 9 bases, there was a span of 20 bases. Germline lookup yields CDR1 MNHNS and CDR2 SASEGT. This CDR3 is 16 amino acids long. The CDR3 loop is CASSEGTGTLPRELFF. The CDR3 region has the DNA TGTGCCAGCAGTGAGGGGACGGGAACTCTTCCCCGGGAGCTGTTTTTT.

The V and J genes are TRBV9 and TRBJ1-3; D call uncertain. Germline loops: CDR1 SGDLS, CDR2 YYNGEE. The CDR3 has 19 residues. V lost 3 bases, J lost 0 bases, and 22 bases lay in between. The CDR3 DNA is TGTGCCAGCAGCGCTTACCAACCGGGAGACGATAGCTCTGGAAACACCATATATTTT. Translated: CASSAYQPGDDSSGNTIYF.

This chain connects TRBV7-6 to TRBJ2-3; D not resolved. The CDR3 is 13 amino acids. Germline V gene lookup returns CDR1 SGHVS and CDR2 FNYEAQ. V shed 3 bases and J shed 6 bases, with 10 bases lying between them. The CDR3 region has the DNA TGTGCCAGCAGCTTTGAGTTGGCGGATACGCAGTATTTT. Residues: CASSFELADTQYF.

The rearrangement links TRBV7-9 to TRBJ1-4; no reliable D call. V was pared by 1 base and J by 0 bases, with 3 bases between. The germline V gene has CDR1 SEHNR and CDR2 FQNEAQ (reference sequence). The CDR3 loop spans 14 amino acids. The CDR3 region has the DNA TGTGCCAGCAGCTTAGGGACAACTAATGAAAAACTGTTTTTT. Protein: CASSLGTTNEKLFF.

The J gene is TRBJ2-3, the V gene TRBV3-1 (or the pseudogene TRBV3-2), with unresolved D. The CDR3 is made up of 12 amino acids. V was cut by 6 bases and J by 6 bases, with 10 bases left in between. Germline CDR1 is LGHDT and CDR2 is YNNKEL (reference sequence). CDR3 DNA: TGTGCCAGCAGTCTGACTCTGGATACGCAGTATTTT. This codes for CASSLTLDTQYF.

The J gene is TRBJ1-2, the V gene TRBV9, with 8 bases matching TRBD1. CDR1 is SGDLS and CDR2 is YYNGEE in the germline V gene. V lost 2 bases, J lost 8 bases, and 5 bases stayed unmatched. This CDR3 has 13 amino acids. DNA for the CDR3: TGTGCCAGCAGCGTCCGGACAGGGTACGGCTACACCTTC. Translated: CASSVRTGYGYTF.

The chain has TRBV9 and TRBJ2-3; tentatively, D is TRBD1 (6 bases). There are 15 residues in the CDR3. Trimming cost V 4 bases and J 3 bases, with 15 bases left between them. Per the germline V gene, CDR1 is SGDLS and CDR2 is YYNGEE. The DNA for the CDR3 is TGTGCCAGCAGCCAGGGGCTAGTGTCGACAGATACGCAGTATTTT. Protein product: CASSQGLVSTDTQYF. Full variable domain (rest looked up from reference TRBV9 and TRBJ2-3): DSGVTQTPKHLITATGQRVTLRCSPRSGDLSVYWYQQSLDQGLQFLIQYYNGEERAKGNILERFSAQQFPDLHSELNLSSLELGDSALYFCASSQGLVSTDTQYFGPGTRLTVL.

For the CDR3, the DNA is TGTGCCAGCAGTGATCCTACTTCCCGGATAAACACAGATACGCAGTATTTT. It encodes CASSDPTSRINTDTQYF. The chain uses TRBV25-1 and TRBJ2-3; D is unclear. With 3 bases removed from V and 2 bases from J, the gap between germline ends came to 18 bases. Germline values: CDR1 MGHDK, CDR2 SYGVNS. This CDR3 is built from 17 residues. The full variable domain, in which reference TRBV25-1 and TRBJ2-3 provide the parts outside the CDR3, is EADIYQTPRYLVIGTGKKITLECSQTMGHDKMYWYQQDPGMELHLIHYSYGVNSTEKGDLSSESTVSRIRTEHFPLTLESARPSHTSQYLCASSDPTSRINTDTQYFGPGTRLTVL.

A word on this clone: One end of the junction does not line up with germline, which may come from a read error. The V and J genes are TRBV15 and TRBJ1-6; the D is unclear. The CDR3 spans 13 residues. Per germline, CDR1 LNHNV and CDR2 YYDKDF (reference sequence). The CDR3 nucleotides are TGTGCCACCAGTAGAGATTATAATTCACCCCTCCACTTT. As protein: CATSRDYNSPLHF. Full variable domain (missing parts from reference TRBV15 and TRBJ1-6): DAMVIQNPRYQVTQFGKPVTLSCSQTLNHNVMYWYQQKSSQAPKLLFHYYDKDFNNEADTPDNFQSRRPNTSFCFLDIRSPGLGDTAMYLCATSRDYNSPLHFGNGTRLTVT.

The gene calls are TRBV7-9 and TRBJ1-6; TRBD1 is a possible D gene (5 bases). There are 13 residues in the CDR3. V gave up 2 bases and J gave up 8 bases, with 7 bases separating them. The germline V gene has CDR1 SEHNR and CDR2 FQNEAQ (reference sequence). The CDR3 DNA follows: TGTGCCAGCAGCTTACAGGGAGATTCACCCCTCCACTTT. It encodes CASSLQGDSPLHF. Based on the CDR3 plus reference TRBV7-9 and TRBJ1-6, the full variable domain is DTGVSQNPRHKITKRGQNVTFRCDPISEHNRLYWYRQTLGQGPEFLTYFQNEAQLEKSRLLSDRFSAERPKGSFSTLEIQRTEQGDSAMYLCASSLQGDSPLHFGNGTRLTVT.

The J gene is TRBJ2-3, the V gene TRBV5-1; D remains unclear. V lost 0 bases, J lost 6 bases, and 11 bases lay in between. The CDR3 spans 14 residues. Germline V gives CDR1 SGHRS, CDR2 YFSETQ. The chain's CDR3 is CASSLGQIMDTQYF. DNA for the CDR3: TGCGCCAGCAGCTTGGGGCAGATTATGGATACGCAGTATTTT.

This chain connects TRBV6-5 to TRBJ1-1; a possible D gene is TRBD1 (6 bases). V lost 10 bases and J lost 0, with 18 bases in between. CDR1 is MNHEY and CDR2 is SVGAGI in the germline V gene. This CDR3 comprises 15 residues. The CDR3 is CATSPGGGMNTEAFF. CDR3 nucleotide sequence: TGTGCCACCTCCCCGGGGGGCGGGATGAACACTGAAGCTTTCTTT.

This chain connects TRBV5-4 to TRBJ2-1; 8 positions match TRBD1. Germline values: CDR1 SGHNT, CDR2 YYREEE (reference sequence). The V segment lost 2 bases and the J segment 4 bases; nucleotides outside the gene matches: 5. This CDR3 is built from 15 residues. CDR3 region: CASSFQGANYNEQFF. The CDR3 region has the DNA TGTGCCAGCAGCTTCCAGGGGGCGAATTACAATGAGCAGTTCTTC.

The V and J genes are TRBV5-1 and TRBJ1-1; TRBD1 agrees at 9 bases. This CDR3 is built from 16 residues. V shed 0 bases and J 6 bases; nucleotides not matched to a gene: 9. Germline CDR1 reads SGHRS; CDR2 reads YFSETQ. The CDR3 DNA follows: TGCGCCAGCAGCTTGGGACAGGGGGGTTCGACAGCTGAAGCTTTCTTT. It codes for CASSLGQGGSTAEAFF.

V and J are TRBV27 and TRBJ2-3, with a weak D call TRBD2 (6 bases). This CDR3 comprises 15 residues. Deletions cut 3 bases from V and 2 bases from J, with 12 bases between. Germline-derived CDR1 and CDR2 are MNHEY and SMNVEV (reference sequence). CDR3 sequence reads: CASSFQAGLTDTQYF. CDR3 sequence (DNA): TGTGCCAGCAGTTTCCAAGCGGGCCTCACAGATACGCAGTATTTT.

This sequence joins TRBV5-1 and TRBJ2-5, with no clear D. The CDR3 is 15 residues long. The V gene lost 0 bases and the J gene lost 2 bases, with 11 bases spanning the gap. CDR1 and CDR2 (germline): SGHRS, YFSETQ. The CDR3 region is CASSLAVAKQETQYF. For the CDR3, the DNA is TGCGCCAGCAGCTTGGCGGTTGCAAAGCAAGAGACCCAGTACTTC.

The chain carries TRBV27 and TRBJ2-3; TRBD2 aligns across 11 bases. The CDR3 loop spans 16 amino acids. Germline trimming cut 3 bases from V and 7 bases from J; bases unmatched to any gene: 9. Germline CDR1 MNHEY, CDR2 SMNVEV (reference sequence). The CDR3 reads CASSFPISGRVNTQYF. Here the CDR3 DNA reads TGTGCCAGCAGTTTCCCAATTAGCGGGAGGGTAAATACGCAGTATTTT.

The rearrangement links TRBV7-2 to TRBJ1-2; 7 bases align to TRBD1. The J segment lost 3 bases and the V segment lost 4 bases, leaving 5 bases of the junction unmatched. CDR1 and CDR2 (germline): SGHTA, FQGNSA. This CDR3 spans 14 amino acids. The CDR3: CASSSQGVYYGYTF. The CDR3 DNA follows: TGTGCCAGCAGCTCCCAGGGGGTATACTATGGCTACACCTTC.

The chain recombines TRBV19 with TRBJ1-1; 7 bases fit TRBD1. The V gene end was trimmed by 3 bases and the J gene end by 1 base; junction bases not matched to a gene: 14. Germline assignment: CDR1 LNHDA and CDR2 SQIVND (reference sequence). CDR3 size: 18 residues. The CDR3, as DNA: TGTGCCAGTAGTATGCGGGGAGGGGGCCGGGGGAGGAACACTGAAGCTTTCTTT. It encodes CASSMRGGGRGRNTEAFF.

This chain uses TRBV6-4 with TRBJ1-1, with unresolved D. Per germline, CDR1 MRHNA and CDR2 SNTAGT. This CDR3 is built from 13 residues. V lost 6 bases and J 0 bases, leaving 8 bases between the germline ends. The CDR3 protein is CASRREMNTEAFF. The CDR3 nucleotides are TGTGCCAGCAGGCGAGAGATGAACACTGAAGCTTTCTTT.